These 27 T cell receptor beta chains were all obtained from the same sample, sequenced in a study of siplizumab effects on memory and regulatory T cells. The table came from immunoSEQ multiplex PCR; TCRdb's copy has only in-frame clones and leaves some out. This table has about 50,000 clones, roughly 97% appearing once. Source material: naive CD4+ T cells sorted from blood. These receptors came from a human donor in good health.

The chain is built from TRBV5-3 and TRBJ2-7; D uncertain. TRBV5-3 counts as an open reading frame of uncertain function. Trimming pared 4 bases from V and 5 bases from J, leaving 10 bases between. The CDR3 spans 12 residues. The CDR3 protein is CARSPRKDEQYF. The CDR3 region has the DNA TGTGCCAGAAGCCCCCGTAAAGACGAGCAGTACTTC.

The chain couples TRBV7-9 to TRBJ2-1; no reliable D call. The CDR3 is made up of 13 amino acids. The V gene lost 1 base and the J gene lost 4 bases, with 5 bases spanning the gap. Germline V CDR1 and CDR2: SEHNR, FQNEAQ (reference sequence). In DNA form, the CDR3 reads TGTGCCAGCAGCTTAGTAAGGTACAATGAGCAGTTCTTC. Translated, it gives CASSLVRYNEQFF.

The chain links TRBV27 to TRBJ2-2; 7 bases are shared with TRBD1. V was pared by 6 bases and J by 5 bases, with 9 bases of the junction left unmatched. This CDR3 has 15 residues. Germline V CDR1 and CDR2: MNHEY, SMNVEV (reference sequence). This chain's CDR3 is CASSLDRAGTGELFF. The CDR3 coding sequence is TGTGCCAGCAGCCTCGACAGGGCGGGTACCGGGGAGCTGTTTTTT.

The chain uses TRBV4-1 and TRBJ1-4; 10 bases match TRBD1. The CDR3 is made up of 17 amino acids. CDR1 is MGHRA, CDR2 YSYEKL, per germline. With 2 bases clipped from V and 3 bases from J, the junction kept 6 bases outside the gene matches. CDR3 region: CASSQYDRGLANEKLFF. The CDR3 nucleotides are TGCGCCAGCAGCCAATACGACAGGGGGCTTGCTAATGAAAAACTGTTTTTT.

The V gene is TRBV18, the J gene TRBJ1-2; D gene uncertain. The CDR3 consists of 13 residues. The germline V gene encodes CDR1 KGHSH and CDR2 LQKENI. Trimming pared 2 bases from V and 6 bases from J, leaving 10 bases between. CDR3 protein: CASSPDTRDGYTF. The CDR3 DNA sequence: TGTGCCAGCTCACCAGATACTCGGGATGGCTACACCTTC.

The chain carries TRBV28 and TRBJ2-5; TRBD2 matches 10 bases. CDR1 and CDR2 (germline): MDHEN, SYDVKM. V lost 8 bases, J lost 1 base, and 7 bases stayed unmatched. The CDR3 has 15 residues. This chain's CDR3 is CASGPPSGGQETQYF. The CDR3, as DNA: TGTGCCAGCGGACCCCCTAGCGGGGGCCAAGAGACCCAGTACTTC.

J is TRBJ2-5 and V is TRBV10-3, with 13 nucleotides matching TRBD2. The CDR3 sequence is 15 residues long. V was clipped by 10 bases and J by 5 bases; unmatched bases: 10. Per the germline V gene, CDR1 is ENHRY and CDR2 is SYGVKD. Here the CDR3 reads CATEGTSGTKETQYF. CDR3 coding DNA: TGTGCCACCGAAGGGACTAGCGGGACGAAGGAGACCCAGTACTTC.

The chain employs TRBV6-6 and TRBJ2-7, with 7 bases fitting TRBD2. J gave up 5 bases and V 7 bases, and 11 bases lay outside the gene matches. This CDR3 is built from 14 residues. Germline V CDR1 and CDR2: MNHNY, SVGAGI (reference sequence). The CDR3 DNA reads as TGTGCCAGCAAGCCGCCTGGGGCGGGAGACGAGCAGTACTTC. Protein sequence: CASKPPGAGDEQYF.

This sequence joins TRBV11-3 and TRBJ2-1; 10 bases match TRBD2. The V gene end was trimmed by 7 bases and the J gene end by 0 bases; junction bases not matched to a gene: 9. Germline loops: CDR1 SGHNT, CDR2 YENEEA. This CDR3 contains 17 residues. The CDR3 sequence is CASMGTSVESSYNEQFF. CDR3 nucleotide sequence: TGTGCCAGCATGGGGACTAGCGTCGAGAGCTCCTACAATGAGCAGTTCTTC.

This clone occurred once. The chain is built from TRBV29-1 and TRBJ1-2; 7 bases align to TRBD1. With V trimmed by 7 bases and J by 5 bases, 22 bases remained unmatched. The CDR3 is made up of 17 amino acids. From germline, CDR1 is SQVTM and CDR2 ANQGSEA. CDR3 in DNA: TGCAGCGCCTCTTTAATACCAGGGGGTACTGGTTTTTATGGCTACACCTTC. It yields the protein CSASLIPGGTGFYGYTF. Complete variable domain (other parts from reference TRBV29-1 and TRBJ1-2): SAVISQKPSRDICQRGTSLTIQCQVDSQVTMMFWYRQQPGQSLTLIATANQGSEATYESGFVIDKFPISRPNLTFSTLTVSNMSPEDSSIYLCSASLIPGGTGFYGYTFGSGTRLTVV.

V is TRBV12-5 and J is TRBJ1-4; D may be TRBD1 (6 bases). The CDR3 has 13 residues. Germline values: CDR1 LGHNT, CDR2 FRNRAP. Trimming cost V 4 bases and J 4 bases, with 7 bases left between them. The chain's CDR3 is CASGWTVNEKLFF. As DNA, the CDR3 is TGTGCTAGTGGTTGGACAGTTAATGAAAAACTGTTTTTT.

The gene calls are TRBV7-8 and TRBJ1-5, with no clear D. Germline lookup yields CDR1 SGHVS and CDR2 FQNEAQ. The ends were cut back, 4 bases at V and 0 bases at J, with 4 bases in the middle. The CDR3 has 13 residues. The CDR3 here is CASSSNSNQPQHF. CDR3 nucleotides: TGTGCCAGCAGCTCAAATAGCAATCAGCCCCAGCATTTT.

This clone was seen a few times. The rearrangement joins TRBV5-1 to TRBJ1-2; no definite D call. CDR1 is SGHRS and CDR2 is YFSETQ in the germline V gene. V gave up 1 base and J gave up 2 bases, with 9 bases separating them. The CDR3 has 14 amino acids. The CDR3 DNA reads TGCGCCAGCAGCTTGAGTCAGACCAACTATGGCTACACCTTC. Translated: CASSLSQTNYGYTF.

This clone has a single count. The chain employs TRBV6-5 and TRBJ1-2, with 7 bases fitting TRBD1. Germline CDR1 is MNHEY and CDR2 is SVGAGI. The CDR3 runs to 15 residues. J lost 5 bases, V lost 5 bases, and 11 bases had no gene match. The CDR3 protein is CASSRRQGIGYGYTF. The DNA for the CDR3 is TGTGCCAGCAGTCGACGACAGGGCATCGGTTATGGCTACACCTTC.

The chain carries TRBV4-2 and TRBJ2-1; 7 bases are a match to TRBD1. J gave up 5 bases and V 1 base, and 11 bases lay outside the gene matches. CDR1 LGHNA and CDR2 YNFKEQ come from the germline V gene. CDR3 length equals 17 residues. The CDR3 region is CASSQVIARGTDNEQFF. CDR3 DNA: TGTGCCAGCAGCCAAGTTATAGCCAGGGGGACGGACAATGAGCAGTTCTTC.

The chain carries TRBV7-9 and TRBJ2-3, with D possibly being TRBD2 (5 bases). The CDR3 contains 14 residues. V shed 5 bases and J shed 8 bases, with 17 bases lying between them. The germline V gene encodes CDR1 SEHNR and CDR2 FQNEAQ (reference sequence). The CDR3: CASSPEVGSSTQYF. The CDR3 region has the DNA TGTGCCAGCAGCCCCGAGGTGGGGAGTTCTACGCAGTATTTT.

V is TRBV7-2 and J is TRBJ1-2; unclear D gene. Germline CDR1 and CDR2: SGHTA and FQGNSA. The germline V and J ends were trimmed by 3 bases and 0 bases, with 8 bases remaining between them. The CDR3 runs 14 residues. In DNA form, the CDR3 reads TGTGCCAGCAGCTTTAGAGCAACTAACTATGGCTACACCTTC. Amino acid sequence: CASSFRATNYGYTF.

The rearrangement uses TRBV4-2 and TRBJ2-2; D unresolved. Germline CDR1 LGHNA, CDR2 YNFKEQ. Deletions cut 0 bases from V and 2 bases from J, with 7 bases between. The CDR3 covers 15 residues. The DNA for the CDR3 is TGTGCCAGCAGCCAAGAGGCGGAAAACACCGGGGAGCTGTTTTTT. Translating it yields CASSQEAENTGELFF.

The CDR3 loop reads CASSSVNYGYTF. The CDR3 DNA is TGTGCCAGCTCGTCGGTCAACTATGGCTACACCTTC. The chain links TRBV2 to TRBJ1-2; D not resolved. The CDR3 is 12 amino acids. V lost 8 bases and J 2 bases, leaving 9 bases between the germline ends. Germline-derived CDR1 and CDR2 are SNHLY and FYNNEI. The full variable domain, its missing parts supplied by reference TRBV2 and TRBJ1-2, is EPEVTQTPSHQVTQMGQEVILRCVPISNHLYFYWYRQILGQKVEFLVSFYNNEISEKSEIFDDQFSVERPDGSNFTLKIRSTKLEDSAMYFCASSSVNYGYTFGSGTRLTVV.

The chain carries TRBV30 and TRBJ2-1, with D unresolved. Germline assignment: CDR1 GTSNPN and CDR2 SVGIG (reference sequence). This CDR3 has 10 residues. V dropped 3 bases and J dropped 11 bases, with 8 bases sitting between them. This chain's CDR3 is CAWSRGQQFF. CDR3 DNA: TGTGCCTGGAGCCGAGGTCAGCAGTTCTTC.

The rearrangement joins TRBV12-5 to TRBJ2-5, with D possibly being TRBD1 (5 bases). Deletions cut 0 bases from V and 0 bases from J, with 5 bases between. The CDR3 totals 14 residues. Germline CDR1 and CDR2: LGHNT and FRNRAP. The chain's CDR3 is CASGLVQDQETQYF. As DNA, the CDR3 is TGTGCTAGTGGTTTGGTACAGGACCAAGAGACCCAGTACTTC.

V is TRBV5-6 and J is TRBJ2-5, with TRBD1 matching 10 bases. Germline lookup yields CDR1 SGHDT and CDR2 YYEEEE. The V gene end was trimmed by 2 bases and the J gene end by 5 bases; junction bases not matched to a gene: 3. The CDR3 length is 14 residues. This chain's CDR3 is CASSFLTGGETQYF. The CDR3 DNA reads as TGTGCCAGCAGCTTCTTGACAGGGGGCGAGACCCAGTACTTC.

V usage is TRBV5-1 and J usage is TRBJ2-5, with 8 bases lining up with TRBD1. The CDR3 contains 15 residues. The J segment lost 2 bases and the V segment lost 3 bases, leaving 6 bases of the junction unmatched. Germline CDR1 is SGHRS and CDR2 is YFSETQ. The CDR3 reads CASSSGQGLQETQYF. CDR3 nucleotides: TGCGCCAGCAGCTCCGGACAGGGCCTACAAGAGACCCAGTACTTC.

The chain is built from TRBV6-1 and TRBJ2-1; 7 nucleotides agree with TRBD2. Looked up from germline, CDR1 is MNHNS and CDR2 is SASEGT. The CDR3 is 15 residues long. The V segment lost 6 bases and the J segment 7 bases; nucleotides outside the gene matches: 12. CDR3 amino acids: CASSSGISRGNEQFF. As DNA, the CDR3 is TGTGCCAGCAGCAGCGGGATTTCACGAGGGAATGAGCAGTTCTTC.

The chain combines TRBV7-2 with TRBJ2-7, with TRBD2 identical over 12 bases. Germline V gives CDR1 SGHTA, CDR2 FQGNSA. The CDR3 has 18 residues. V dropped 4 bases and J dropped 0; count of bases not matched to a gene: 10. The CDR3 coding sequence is TGTGCCAGCAGCTCACCGACTAGCGGGAGATTTATCTCCTACGAGCAGTACTTC. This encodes CASSSPTSGRFISYEQYF.

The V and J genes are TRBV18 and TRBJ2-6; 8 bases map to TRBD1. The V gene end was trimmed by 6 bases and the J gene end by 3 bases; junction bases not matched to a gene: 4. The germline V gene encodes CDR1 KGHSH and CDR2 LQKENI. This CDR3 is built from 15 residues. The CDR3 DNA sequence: TGTGCCAGCTCTCCCAGGGGGCGTGGGGCCAACGTCCTGACTTTC. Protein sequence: CASSPRGRGANVLTF. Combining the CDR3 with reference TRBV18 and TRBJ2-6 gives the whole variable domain NAGVMQNPRHLVRRRGQEARLRCSPMKGHSHVYWYRQLPEEGLKFMVYLQKENIIDESGMPKERFSAEFPKEGPSILRIQQVVRGDSAAYFCASSPRGRGANVLTFGAGSRLTVL.

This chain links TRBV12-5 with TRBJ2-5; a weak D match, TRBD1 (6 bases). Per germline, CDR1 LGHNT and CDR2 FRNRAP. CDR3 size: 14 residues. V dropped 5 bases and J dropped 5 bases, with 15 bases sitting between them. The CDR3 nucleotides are TGTGCTAGTGGTCGGGACACCCTCAGCGAGACCCAGTACTTC. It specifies CASGRDTLSETQYF.